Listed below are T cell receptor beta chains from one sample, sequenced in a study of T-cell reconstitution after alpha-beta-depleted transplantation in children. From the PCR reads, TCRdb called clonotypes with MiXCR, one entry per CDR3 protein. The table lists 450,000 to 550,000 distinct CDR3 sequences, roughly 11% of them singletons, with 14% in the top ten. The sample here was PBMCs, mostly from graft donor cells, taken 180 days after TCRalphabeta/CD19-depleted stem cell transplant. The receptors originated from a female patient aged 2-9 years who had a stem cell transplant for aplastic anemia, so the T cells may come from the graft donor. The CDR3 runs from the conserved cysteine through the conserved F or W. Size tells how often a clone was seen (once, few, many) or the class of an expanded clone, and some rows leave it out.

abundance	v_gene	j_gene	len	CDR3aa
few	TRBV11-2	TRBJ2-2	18	CASSRRLAGPGVTGELFF
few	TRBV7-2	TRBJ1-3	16	CASSPLTGTGINTIYF
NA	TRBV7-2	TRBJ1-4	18	CASSLLGLYQIDHEKLFF
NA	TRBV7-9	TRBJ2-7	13	CASSAGMSYEQYF
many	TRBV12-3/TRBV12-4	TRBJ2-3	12	CASSLIMDTQYF
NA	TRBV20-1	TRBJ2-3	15	CSGWDWRAGTDTQYF
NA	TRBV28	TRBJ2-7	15	CASSLLRVPSYEQYF
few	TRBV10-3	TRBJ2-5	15	CAISEPRRQGVTQYF
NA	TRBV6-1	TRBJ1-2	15	CASSNPGTRPYGYTF
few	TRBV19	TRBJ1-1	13	CASSMDRGRLAFF
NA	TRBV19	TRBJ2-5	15	CASSIWRTGGETQYF
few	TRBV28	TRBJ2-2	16	CASSLLIKQYTGELFF
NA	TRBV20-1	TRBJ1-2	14	CSARDRGGPYGYTF
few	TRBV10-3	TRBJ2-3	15	CAISPGLEGLDTQYF
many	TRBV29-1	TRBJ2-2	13	CSAVTGGIGELFF
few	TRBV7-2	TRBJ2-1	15	CASSLVGPYGDEQFF
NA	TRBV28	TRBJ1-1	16	CASSQGQGPWDTEAFF
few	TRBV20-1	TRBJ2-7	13	CRGRTSGGYEQYF
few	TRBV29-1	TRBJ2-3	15	CSVAPHGLDTDTQYF
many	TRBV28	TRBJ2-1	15	CASSSPRGSSNEQFF
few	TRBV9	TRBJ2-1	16	CASSVDSQPPYNEQFF
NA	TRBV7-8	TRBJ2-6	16	CASARLGRSGANVLTF